The entry below gives a single TCR beta chain sequence along with its context. The antigen is undetermined. Trimming removed 10 bases from V and 5 bases from J, with 17 bases in between. CDR3 length: 13 residues. CDR1 and CDR2 from the germline V gene are ENHRY and SYGVKD. This sample stems from a study of T cell repertoires in cytomegalovirus infection. The study's findings and limits: There were carriers of CMV plus the relevant HLA, and cumulative public TCR beta family frequency identified them.

TCRdb independently ran MiXCR on the reads; one entry per CDR3 protein. The repertoire holds 800,000 to 950,000 distinct CDR3 sequences, roughly 33% seen once, with around 12% in the top ten. The sequencing here drew on cultured CD8+ T cells from PBMCs, taken from culture after CMV antigen stimulation. This sequence joins TRBV10-3 and TRBJ2-5; D unresolved. The TCR sequence derives from a human donor in good health (CMV status not recorded). Some clones in this sample may be carry-over from other donors' samples. The CDR3 DNA is TGTGCCACCTCAGCCGGGTCGGCGGAGACCCAGTACTTC. Translating it yields CATSAGSAETQYF.